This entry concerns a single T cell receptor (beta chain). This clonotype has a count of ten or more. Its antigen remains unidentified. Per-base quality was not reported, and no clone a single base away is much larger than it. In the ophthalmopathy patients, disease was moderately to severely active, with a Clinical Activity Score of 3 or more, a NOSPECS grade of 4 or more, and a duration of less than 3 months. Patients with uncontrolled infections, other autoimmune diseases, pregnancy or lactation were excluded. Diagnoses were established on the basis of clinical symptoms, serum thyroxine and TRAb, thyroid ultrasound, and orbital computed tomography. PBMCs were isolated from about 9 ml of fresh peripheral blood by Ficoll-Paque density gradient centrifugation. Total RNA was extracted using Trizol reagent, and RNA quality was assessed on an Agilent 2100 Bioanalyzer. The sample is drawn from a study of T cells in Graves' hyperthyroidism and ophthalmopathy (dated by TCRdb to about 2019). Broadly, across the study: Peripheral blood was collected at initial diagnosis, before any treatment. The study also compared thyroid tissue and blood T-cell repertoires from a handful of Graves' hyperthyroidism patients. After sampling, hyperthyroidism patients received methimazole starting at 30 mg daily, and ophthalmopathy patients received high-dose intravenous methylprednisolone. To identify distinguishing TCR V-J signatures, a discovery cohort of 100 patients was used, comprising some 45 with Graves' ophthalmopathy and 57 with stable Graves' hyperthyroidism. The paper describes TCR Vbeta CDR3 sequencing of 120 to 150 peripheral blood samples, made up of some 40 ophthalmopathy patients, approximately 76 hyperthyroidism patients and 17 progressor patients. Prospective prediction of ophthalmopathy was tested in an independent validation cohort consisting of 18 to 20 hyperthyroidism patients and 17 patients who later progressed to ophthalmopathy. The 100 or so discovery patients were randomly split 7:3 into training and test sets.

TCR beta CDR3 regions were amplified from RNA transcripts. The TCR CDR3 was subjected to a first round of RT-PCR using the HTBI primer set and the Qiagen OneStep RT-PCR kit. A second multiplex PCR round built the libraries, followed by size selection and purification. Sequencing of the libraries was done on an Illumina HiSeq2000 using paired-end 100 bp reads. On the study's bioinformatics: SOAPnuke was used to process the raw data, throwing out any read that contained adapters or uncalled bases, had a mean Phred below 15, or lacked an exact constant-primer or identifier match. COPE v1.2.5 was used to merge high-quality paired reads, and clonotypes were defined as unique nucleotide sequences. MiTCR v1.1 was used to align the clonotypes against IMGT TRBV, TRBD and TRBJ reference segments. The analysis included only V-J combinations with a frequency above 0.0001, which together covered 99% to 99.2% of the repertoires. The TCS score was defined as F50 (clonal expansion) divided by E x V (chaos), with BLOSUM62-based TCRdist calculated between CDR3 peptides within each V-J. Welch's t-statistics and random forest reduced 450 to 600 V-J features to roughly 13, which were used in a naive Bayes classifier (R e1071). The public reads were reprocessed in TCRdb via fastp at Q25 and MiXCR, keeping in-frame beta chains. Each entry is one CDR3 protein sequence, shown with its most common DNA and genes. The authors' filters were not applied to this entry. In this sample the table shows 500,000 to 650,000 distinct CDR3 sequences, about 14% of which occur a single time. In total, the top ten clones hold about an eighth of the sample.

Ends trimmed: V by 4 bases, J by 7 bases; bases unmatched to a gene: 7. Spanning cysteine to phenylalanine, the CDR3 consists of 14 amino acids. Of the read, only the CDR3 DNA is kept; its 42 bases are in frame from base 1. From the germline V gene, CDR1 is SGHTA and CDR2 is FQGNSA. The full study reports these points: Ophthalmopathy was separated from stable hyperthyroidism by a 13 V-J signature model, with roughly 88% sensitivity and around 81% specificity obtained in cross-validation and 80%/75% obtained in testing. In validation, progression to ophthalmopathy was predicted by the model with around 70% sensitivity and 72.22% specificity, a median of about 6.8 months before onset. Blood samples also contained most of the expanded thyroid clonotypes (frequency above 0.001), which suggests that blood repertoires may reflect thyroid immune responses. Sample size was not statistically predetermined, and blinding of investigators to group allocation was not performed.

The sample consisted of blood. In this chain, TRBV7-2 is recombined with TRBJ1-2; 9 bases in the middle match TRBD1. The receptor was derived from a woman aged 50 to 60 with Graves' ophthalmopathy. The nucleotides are TGTGCCAGCAGCTCTAACAGGGGGCAAGGTGGCTACACCTTC. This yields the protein CASSSNRGQGGYTF.